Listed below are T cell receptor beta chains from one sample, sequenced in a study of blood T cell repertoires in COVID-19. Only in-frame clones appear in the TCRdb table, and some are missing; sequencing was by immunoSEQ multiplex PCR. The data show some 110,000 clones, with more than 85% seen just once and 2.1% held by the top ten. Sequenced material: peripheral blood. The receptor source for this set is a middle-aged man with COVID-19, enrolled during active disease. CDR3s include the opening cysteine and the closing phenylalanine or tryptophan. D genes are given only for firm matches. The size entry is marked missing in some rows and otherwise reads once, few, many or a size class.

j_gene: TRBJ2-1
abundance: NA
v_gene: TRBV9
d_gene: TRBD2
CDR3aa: CASSETGTSGWDEQFF
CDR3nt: TGTGCCAGCAGTGAAACCGGGACTAGCGGTTGGGATGAGCAGTTCTTC

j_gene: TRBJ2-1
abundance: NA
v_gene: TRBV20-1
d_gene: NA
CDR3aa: CSASPPGHRSYNEQFF
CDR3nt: TGCAGTGCTAGTCCCCCGGGACACAGGTCCTACAATGAGCAGTTCTTC

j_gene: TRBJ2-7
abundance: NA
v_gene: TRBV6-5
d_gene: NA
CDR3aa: CASTTLQAYEQYF
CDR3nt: TGTGCCAGCACTACCTTACAGGCCTACGAGCAGTACTTC

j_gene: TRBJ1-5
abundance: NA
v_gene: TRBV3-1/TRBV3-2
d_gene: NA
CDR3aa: CASSQKGWEGQPQHF
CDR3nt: TGTGCCAGCAGCCAAAAAGGTTGGGAGGGTCAGCCCCAGCATTTT

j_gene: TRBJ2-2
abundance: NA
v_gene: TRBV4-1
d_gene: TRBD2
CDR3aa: CASSQEGRGGAGGGTGELFF
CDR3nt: TGCGCCAGCAGCCAAGAGGGTCGGGGAGGAGCGGGAGGCGGCACCGGGGAGCTGTTTTTT

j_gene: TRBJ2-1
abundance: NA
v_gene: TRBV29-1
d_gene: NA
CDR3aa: CSVEESGDEQFF
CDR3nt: TGCAGCGTTGAAGAATCAGGGGACGAGCAGTTCTTC

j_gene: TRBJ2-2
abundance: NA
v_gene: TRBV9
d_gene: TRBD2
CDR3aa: CASSSSSGRRGGELFF
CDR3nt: TGTGCCAGCAGCTCCTCTAGCGGGAGGAGGGGCGGGGAGCTGTTTTTT

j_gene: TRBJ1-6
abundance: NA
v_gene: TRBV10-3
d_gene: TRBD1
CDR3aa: CAISERDRNSPLHF
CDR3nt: TGTGCCATCAGTGAAAGGGACAGGAATTCACCCCTCCACTTT

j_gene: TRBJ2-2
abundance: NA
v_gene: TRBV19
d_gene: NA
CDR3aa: CASSPRTGRRELFF
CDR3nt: TGTGCCAGTAGCCCACGTACAGGGAGAAGGGAGCTGTTTTTT

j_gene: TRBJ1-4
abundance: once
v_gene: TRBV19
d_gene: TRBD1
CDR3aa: CASKPRGQGEKKLFF
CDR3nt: TGTGCCAGTAAACCTAGGGGACAGGGCGAGAAAAAACTGTTTTTT

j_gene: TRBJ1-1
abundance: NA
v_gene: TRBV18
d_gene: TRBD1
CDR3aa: CASSRTGGRDTEAFF
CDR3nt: TGTGCCAGCTCGAGGACAGGGGGGAGAGACACTGAAGCTTTCTTT

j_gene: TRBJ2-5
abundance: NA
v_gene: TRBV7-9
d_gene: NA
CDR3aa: CASSFLQTQETQYF
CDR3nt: TGTGCCAGCAGCTTTTTACAGACCCAAGAGACCCAGTACTTC

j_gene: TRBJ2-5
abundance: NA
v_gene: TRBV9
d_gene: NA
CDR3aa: CASSVAGILQETQYF
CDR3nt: TGTGCCAGCAGCGTAGCAGGGATACTCCAAGAGACCCAGTACTTC

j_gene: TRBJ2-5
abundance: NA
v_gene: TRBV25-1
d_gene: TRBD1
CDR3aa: CASSDTQGAYETQYF
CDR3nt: TGTGCCAGCAGTGATACACAGGGGGCTTATGAGACCCAGTACTTC

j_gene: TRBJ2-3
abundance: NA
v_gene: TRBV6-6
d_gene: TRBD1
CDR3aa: CASISDRETDTQYF
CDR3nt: TGTGCCAGCATCTCGGACAGGGAGACAGATACGCAGTATTTT

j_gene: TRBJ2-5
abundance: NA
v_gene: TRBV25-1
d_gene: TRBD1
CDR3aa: CASSDLQGPETQYF
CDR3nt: TGTGCCAGCAGTGATCTACAGGGGCCAGAGACCCAGTACTTC

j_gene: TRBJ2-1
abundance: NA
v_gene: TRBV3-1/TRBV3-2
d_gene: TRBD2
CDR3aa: CASSQAAGGNEQFF
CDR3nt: TGTGCCAGCAGCCAAGCCGCGGGAGGGAATGAGCAGTTCTTC

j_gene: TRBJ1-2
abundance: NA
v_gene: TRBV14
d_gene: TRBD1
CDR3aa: CASSRGQGHGYTF
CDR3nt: TGTGCCAGCAGCCGGGGACAGGGACATGGCTACACCTTC

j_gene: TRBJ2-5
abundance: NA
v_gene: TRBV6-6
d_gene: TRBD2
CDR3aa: CASSLSGRQETQYF
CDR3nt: TGTGCCAGCAGTCTCAGCGGGAGGCAAGAGACCCAGTACTTC

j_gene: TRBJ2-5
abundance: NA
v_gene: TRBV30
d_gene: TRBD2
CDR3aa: CAWGGLAAQETQYF
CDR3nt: TGTGCCTGGGGGGGACTAGCGGCTCAAGAGACCCAGTACTTC

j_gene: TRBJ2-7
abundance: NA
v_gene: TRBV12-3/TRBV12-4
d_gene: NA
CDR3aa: CASSPSHEQYF
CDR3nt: TGTGCCAGCAGCCCCTCTCACGAGCAGTACTTC

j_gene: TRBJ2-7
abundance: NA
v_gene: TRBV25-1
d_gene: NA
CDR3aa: CAKLMTGNYEQYF
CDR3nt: TGTGCCAAGTTAATGACAGGAAACTACGAGCAGTACTTC

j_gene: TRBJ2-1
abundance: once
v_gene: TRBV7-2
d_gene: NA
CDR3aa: CASSLLTGSYNEQFF
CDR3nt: TGTGCCAGCAGCTTATTGACGGGATCCTACAATGAGCAGTTCTTC

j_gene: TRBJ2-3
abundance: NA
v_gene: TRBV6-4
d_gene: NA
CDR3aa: CASSDSLRETDTQYF
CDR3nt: TGTGCCAGCAGTGACTCGCTCAGGGAAACAGATACGCAGTATTTT

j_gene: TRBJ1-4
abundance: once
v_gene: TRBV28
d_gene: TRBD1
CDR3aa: CASSSTGAVNEKLFF
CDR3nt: TGTGCCAGCAGTTCCACAGGGGCGGTTAATGAAAAACTGTTTTTT

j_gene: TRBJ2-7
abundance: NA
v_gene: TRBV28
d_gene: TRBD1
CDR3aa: CAIRTGEDGQYF
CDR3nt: TGTGCCATCCGGACAGGGGAAGATGGGCAGTACTTC

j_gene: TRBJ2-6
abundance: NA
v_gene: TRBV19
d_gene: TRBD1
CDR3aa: CASTLLGQGINVLTF
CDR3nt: TGTGCCAGTACTCTCTTAGGACAGGGGATAAACGTCCTGACTTTC

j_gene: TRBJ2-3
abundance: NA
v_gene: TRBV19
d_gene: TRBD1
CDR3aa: CASSPTGVSNTDTQYF
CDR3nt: TGTGCCAGTAGCCCGACAGGGGTATCTAACACAGATACGCAGTATTTT

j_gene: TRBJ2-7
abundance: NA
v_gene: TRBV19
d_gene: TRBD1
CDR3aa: CASSSMTGGTYEQYF
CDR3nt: TGTGCCAGTAGTAGTATGACAGGGGGTACGTACGAGCAGTACTTC

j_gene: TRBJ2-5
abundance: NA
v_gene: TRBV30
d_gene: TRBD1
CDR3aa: CAWSRGPETQYF
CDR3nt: TGTGCCTGGAGCAGGGGGCCAGAGACCCAGTACTTC

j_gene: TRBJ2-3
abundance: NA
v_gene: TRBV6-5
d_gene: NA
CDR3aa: CASSSANTQYF
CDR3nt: TGTGCCAGCAGTAGCGCGAATACGCAGTATTTT